The table lists the clone carrying this TCR beta chain with a count of one. Its antigen is undetermined. Into CD45RA+ naive and CD45RA-negative memory subsets, the CD4+ cells were split. Germline CDR1 SGHRS, CDR2 YFSETQ. The CDR3 length is 17 residues. Trimming took 4 bases from V and 4 from J, leaving 24 bases between them. Profiled with immunoSEQ multiplex PCR; TCRdb holds only in-frame clones, not every one. The table includes roughly 2,500,000 clones, roughly 93% detected once. This specimen comes from a study of shared clonotypes between healthy human individuals. Study outcomes and limitations: Genetic and exposure-history diversity was limited by the few donors.

Sample: naive CD4+ T cells from PBMCs. The subset here: CD45RA+ positively selected. The chain joins TRBV5-1 to TRBJ2-7, with D perhaps TRBD1 or TRBD2 (6 bases each). This TCR was recovered from a man aged 18 to 29 in good health. Some clones in this sample may be carry-over from other donors' samples. The CDR3 is CASSAGQSSGELYEQYF. The CDR3, as DNA: TGCGCCAGCAGCGCAGGACAGTCGTCGGGGGAATTGTACGAGCAGTACTTC. Supplemented by reference TRBV5-1 and TRBJ2-7, the full variable domain reads KAGVTQTPRYLIKTRGQQVTLSCSPISGHRSVSWYQQTPGQGLQFLFEYFSETQRNKGNFPGRFSGRQFSNSRSEMNVSTLELGDSALYLCASSAGQSSGELYEQYFGPGTRLTVT.